This T cell receptor (beta chain) was sequenced for a study of type 1 regulatory T cells. Study background: This in vitro CD4 product, T-allo10, is enriched for Tr1 cells and alloantigen-specific.

CDR3 length: 10 residues. The V gene's germline CDR1 is ENHRY and CDR2 SYGVKD. Deletions cut 8 bases from V and 6 bases from J, with 5 bases between. TCRdb used MiXCR to reprocess the reads, holding one entry per CDR3 protein. The table records some 100,000 distinct CDR3 sequences, roughly 28% of them present only once. This TCR derives from a human donor in good health. The chain is built from TRBV10-3 and TRBJ2-1, with D possibly being TRBD1 or TRBD2 (5 bases each). Sequenced sample: CD4+ T cells, either the whole sample or a sorted fraction (not recorded which). In nucleotides, the CDR3 is TGTGCCATCGGGGGCAATGAGCAGTTCTTC. Translated: CAIGGNEQFF.